A selection of T cell receptor beta chains follows, all from one sample in a study of T-cell reconstitution after alpha-beta-depleted transplantation in children. One entry per CDR3 protein results from TCRdb running MiXCR on the PCR reads. The sample records about 690,000 distinct CDR3 sequences, approximately 16% being singletons. The sequenced sample was PBMCs from the stem cell graft donor, obtained from the stem cell graft. These receptors were collected from a human donor who donated a stem cell graft to a child with acute myeloid leukemia. The conserved cysteine and the conserved F or W are not part of the CDR3 here. The order of the fields is V gene, D gene, J gene, CDR3 protein. D genes are given only for firm matches.

V: TRBV4-1
D: NA
J: TRBJ2-7
CDR3: ASSQEESSYEQY

V: TRBV7-2
D: NA
J: TRBJ1-6
CDR3: ASRLQDRENSPLH

V: TRBV10-3
D: NA
J: TRBJ1-1
CDR3: AITRQPNTEAF

V: TRBV5-6
D: NA
J: TRBJ2-5
CDR3: ASSLLLAHQETQY

V: TRBV5-1
D: TRBD1
J: TRBJ2-3
CDR3: ASSQLPGQGSDTQY

V: TRBV29-1
D: TRBD1
J: TRBJ1-5
CDR3: SVEDERDRGKDQPQH

V: TRBV4-1
D: NA
J: TRBJ2-3
CDR3: ASSQLGGPDTQY

V: TRBV20-1
D: NA
J: TRBJ2-7
CDR3: SARLTYEQY

V: TRBV24-1
D: NA
J: TRBJ1-5
CDR3: ATSDSTTQPHH

V: TRBV6-5
D: TRBD1
J: TRBJ1-1
CDR3: ASSYRRGNEAF

V: TRBV6-1
D: NA
J: TRBJ1-5
CDR3: ASSDGNQPQH

V: TRBV5-1
D: NA
J: TRBJ2-1
CDR3: ASTDFGVYNEQF

V: TRBV4-1
D: NA
J: TRBJ1-2
CDR3: ASSQDHGGDGERYGYT

V: TRBV2
D: NA
J: TRBJ1-6
CDR3: ASSPREVRNNSPLH

V: TRBV20-1
D: NA
J: TRBJ1-6
CDR3: SARGGFSSYNSPLH

V: TRBV20-1
D: NA
J: TRBJ2-1
CDR3: SARDFGGGALAEQF

V: TRBV2
D: NA
J: TRBJ1-5
CDR3: ASRGNRDNQPQH

V: TRBV6-2/TRBV6-3
D: TRBD1
J: TRBJ1-2
CDR3: ASSSRDRADYGYT

V: TRBV5-1
D: NA
J: TRBJ2-3
CDR3: ASLLVASSTDTQY

V: TRBV20-1
D: TRBD2
J: TRBJ2-2
CDR3: SAQAAGGSTGELF

V: TRBV10-3
D: TRBD2
J: TRBJ2-3
CDR3: AISVAGGFTDTQY

V: TRBV6-1
D: NA
J: TRBJ1-2
CDR3: ASRNRDNRHST

V: TRBV12-3/TRBV12-4
D: TRBD1
J: TRBJ2-5
CDR3: ASSWGTGGQETQY

V: TRBV20-1
D: TRBD1
J: TRBJ1-2
CDR3: SAGGQARYGYT

V: TRBV20-1
D: TRBD2
J: TRBJ2-1
CDR3: CAPTSGSYNEQF

V: TRBV20-1
D: NA
J: TRBJ1-2
CDR3: SAEDDGKGWGAYGYT

V: TRBV20-1
D: TRBD2
J: TRBJ2-3
CDR3: SARDLAGGDQGTQY

V: TRBV4-2
D: NA
J: TRBJ2-3
CDR3: ASSQGGSYQNTQY

V: TRBV20-1
D: NA
J: TRBJ1-4
CDR3: SARSRKANEKLF